This is a list of T cell receptor beta chains from one sample in a study of siplizumab effects on memory and regulatory T cells. Assay used: immunoSEQ multiplex PCR; TCRdb lists only in-frame clones, some missing. The sample shows 85,000 to 90,000 clones, 85% to 90% of them seen only once. The specimen was CD4+ T cells sorted from blood. The receptors originated from a human donor in good health. CDR3s include the opening cysteine and the closing phenylalanine or tryptophan. Each record gives: CDR3 protein, CDR3 DNA, clone size, CDR3 length, J gene, V gene, D gene. The D gene is left open where the match is weak. A clone size is listed for some rows: how often the clone was seen (once, few, many), or a class if it is expanded.

CDR3 protein: CASSKDSRSYNEQFF; CDR3 DNA: TGCGCCAGCAGCAAAGACAGCCGCTCCTACAATGAGCAGTTCTTC; clone size: .; CDR3 length: 15; J gene: TRBJ2-1; V gene: TRBV5-1; D gene: .
CDR3 protein: CASSRNRGQGSGELFF; CDR3 DNA: TGTGCCAGTAGTAGAAATCGGGGACAGGGGAGCGGGGAGCTGTTTTTT; clone size: .; CDR3 length: 16; J gene: TRBJ2-2; V gene: TRBV19; D gene: TRBD1
CDR3 protein: CASSHYTRTGRRNTEAFF; CDR3 DNA: TGTGCCAGCAGCCACTACACCCGGACAGGGCGACGCAACACTGAAGCTTTCTTT; clone size: .; CDR3 length: 18; J gene: TRBJ1-1; V gene: TRBV7-2; D gene: TRBD1
CDR3 protein: CASGGLDYGYTF; CDR3 DNA: TGTGCCAGCGGCGGGCTGGACTATGGCTACACCTTC; clone size: .; CDR3 length: 12; J gene: TRBJ1-2; V gene: TRBV6-1; D gene: .
CDR3 protein: CASKVTDRVYNEQFF; CDR3 DNA: TGTGCCAGCAAGGTAACGGACAGGGTATACAATGAGCAGTTCTTC; clone size: .; CDR3 length: 15; J gene: TRBJ2-1; V gene: TRBV5-8; D gene: TRBD1
CDR3 protein: CASSVRTGLTYGYTF; CDR3 DNA: TGTGCCAGCAGTGTAAGGACAGGGCTTACCTATGGCTACACCTTC; clone size: .; CDR3 length: 15; J gene: TRBJ1-2; V gene: TRBV6-1; D gene: TRBD1
CDR3 protein: CASSHPPTNTEAFF; CDR3 DNA: TGCGCCAGCAGCCACCCACCGACGAACACTGAAGCTTTCTTT; clone size: .; CDR3 length: 14; J gene: TRBJ1-1; V gene: TRBV5-1; D gene: .
CDR3 protein: CASSGDGQGKNIQYF; CDR3 DNA: TGTGCCAGCAGCGGGGATGGACAGGGTAAAAACATTCAGTACTTC; clone size: .; CDR3 length: 15; J gene: TRBJ2-4; V gene: TRBV21-1; D gene: .
CDR3 protein: CASSRGTGDRPQHF; CDR3 DNA: TGCGCCAGCAGCCGTGGGACAGGGGATCGGCCCCAGCATTTT; clone size: .; CDR3 length: 14; J gene: TRBJ1-5; V gene: TRBV4-1; D gene: TRBD1
CDR3 protein: CASSWADTQYF; CDR3 DNA: TGTGCCAGCAGCTGGGCAGATACGCAGTATTTT; clone size: .; CDR3 length: 11; J gene: TRBJ2-3; V gene: TRBV7-2; D gene: .
CDR3 protein: CAWSGEPVTNQPQHF; CDR3 DNA: TGTGCCTGGAGTGGGGAACCCGTAACTAATCAGCCCCAGCATTTT; clone size: .; CDR3 length: 15; J gene: TRBJ1-5; V gene: TRBV30; D gene: .
CDR3 protein: CASSLGSGRDQFF; CDR3 DNA: TGCGCCAGCAGCTTGGGTAGCGGGAGAGATCAGTTCTTC; clone size: .; CDR3 length: 13; J gene: TRBJ2-1; V gene: TRBV5-1; D gene: TRBD2
CDR3 protein: CAISDVAGAYEQYF; CDR3 DNA: TGTGCCATCAGTGATGTAGCGGGAGCCTATGAGCAGTACTTC; clone size: .; CDR3 length: 14; J gene: TRBJ2-7; V gene: TRBV10-3; D gene: TRBD2
CDR3 protein: CATQGTGDNGYTF; CDR3 DNA: TGCGCCACCCAGGGGACAGGGGACAATGGCTACACCTTC; clone size: .; CDR3 length: 13; J gene: TRBJ1-2; V gene: TRBV5-1; D gene: TRBD1
CDR3 protein: CASSAISGGEYNEQFF; CDR3 DNA: TGCGCCAGCAGCGCAATTAGCGGGGGCGAGTACAATGAGCAGTTCTTC; clone size: .; CDR3 length: 16; J gene: TRBJ2-1; V gene: TRBV5-1; D gene: TRBD2
CDR3 protein: CASSKMGVRKLDEKLFF; CDR3 DNA: TGTGCCAGTAGTAAGATGGGGGTACGGAAGCTGGATGAAAAACTGTTTTTT; clone size: .; CDR3 length: 17; J gene: TRBJ1-4; V gene: TRBV19; D gene: .
CDR3 protein: CASSPRQDSVTEAFF; CDR3 DNA: TGCGCCAGCAGCCCCCGACAGGATTCGGTAACTGAAGCTTTCTTT; clone size: .; CDR3 length: 15; J gene: TRBJ1-1; V gene: TRBV5-1; D gene: .
CDR3 protein: CASSLAGGPENEQFF; CDR3 DNA: TGTGCCAGCAGCTTAGCGGGAGGGCCCGAGAATGAGCAGTTCTTC; clone size: .; CDR3 length: 15; J gene: TRBJ2-1; V gene: TRBV7-9; D gene: TRBD2
CDR3 protein: CASSPGQTSGSVINEQFF; CDR3 DNA: TGTGCCAGCTCACCGGGACAGACTAGCGGGAGCGTAATCAATGAGCAGTTCTTC; clone size: .; CDR3 length: 18; J gene: TRBJ2-1; V gene: TRBV18; D gene: TRBD2
CDR3 protein: CARTGGFGELFF; CDR3 DNA: TGTGCCCGGACAGGGGGCTTCGGGGAGCTGTTTTTT; clone size: .; CDR3 length: 12; J gene: TRBJ2-2; V gene: TRBV30; D gene: TRBD1
CDR3 protein: CASSHSLGALRDEQFF; CDR3 DNA: TGTGCCAGCAGCCATTCGCTAGGGGCACTACGGGATGAGCAGTTCTTC; clone size: .; CDR3 length: 16; J gene: TRBJ2-1; V gene: TRBV7-9; D gene: .
CDR3 protein: CASYDRLGATNEKLFF; CDR3 DNA: TGTGCCAGTTACGACAGGCTAGGTGCAACTAATGAAAAACTGTTTTTT; clone size: .; CDR3 length: 16; J gene: TRBJ1-4; V gene: TRBV28; D gene: .
CDR3 protein: CASSPQQTNRDTIYF; CDR3 DNA: TGTGCCAGCTCACCACAGCAGACGAATAGGGACACCATATATTTT; clone size: .; CDR3 length: 15; J gene: TRBJ1-3; V gene: TRBV18; D gene: .
CDR3 protein: CASSLAGDNQPQHF; CDR3 DNA: TGTGCCAGCAGCTTAGCAGGGGACAATCAGCCCCAGCATTTT; clone size: .; CDR3 length: 14; J gene: TRBJ1-5; V gene: TRBV7-8; D gene: .
CDR3 protein: CASSQPTSGREKNIQYF; CDR3 DNA: TGCGCCAGCAGCCAGCCGACTAGCGGGAGGGAGAAAAACATTCAGTACTTC; clone size: .; CDR3 length: 17; J gene: TRBJ2-4; V gene: TRBV4-1; D gene: TRBD2
CDR3 protein: CASSLFVAADTF; CDR3 DNA: TGTGCCAGCAGCTTGTTTGTGGCAGCGGATACCTTC; clone size: .; CDR3 length: 12; J gene: TRBJ1-2; V gene: TRBV5-4; D gene: .
CDR3 protein: CASSYSTAGVNEQYF; CDR3 DNA: TGTGCCAGCAGTTACTCGACGGCGGGAGTAAACGAGCAGTACTTC; clone size: .; CDR3 length: 15; J gene: TRBJ2-7; V gene: TRBV6-5; D gene: TRBD2
CDR3 protein: CASSSRIATDTQYF; CDR3 DNA: TGTGCCAGCAGTTCGAGAATCGCGACAGATACGCAGTATTTT; clone size: few; CDR3 length: 14; J gene: TRBJ2-3; V gene: TRBV27; D gene: .
CDR3 protein: CASSLEGRGFGSYEQYF; CDR3 DNA: TGTGCCAGCAGCTTGGAGGGCAGGGGGTTCGGCTCCTACGAGCAGTACTTC; clone size: once; CDR3 length: 17; J gene: TRBJ2-7; V gene: TRBV5-6; D gene: TRBD1
CDR3 protein: CASSSRGTDGELFF; CDR3 DNA: TGCGCCAGCAGCTCCAGGGGTACGGACGGGGAGCTGTTTTTT; clone size: .; CDR3 length: 14; J gene: TRBJ2-2; V gene: TRBV5-1; D gene: .
CDR3 protein: CASRETGLGYNEQFF; CDR3 DNA: TGTGCCAGCAGGGAAACGGGTTTAGGCTACAATGAGCAGTTCTTC; clone size: .; CDR3 length: 15; J gene: TRBJ2-1; V gene: TRBV7-2; D gene: .
CDR3 protein: CASSPPVAGELFF; CDR3 DNA: TGTGCCAGCAGCCCCCCGGTGGCCGGGGAGCTGTTTTTT; clone size: .; CDR3 length: 13; J gene: TRBJ2-2; V gene: TRBV7-8; D gene: .
CDR3 protein: CASSLTLGSGQQFF; CDR3 DNA: TGTGCCAGCAGCTTAACCCTTGGGAGCGGCCAGCAGTTCTTC; clone size: .; CDR3 length: 14; J gene: TRBJ2-1; V gene: TRBV7-3; D gene: .
CDR3 protein: CASSKDSTDTQYF; CDR3 DNA: TGTGCCAGCAGTAAGGACAGCACAGATACGCAGTATTTT; clone size: .; CDR3 length: 13; J gene: TRBJ2-3; V gene: TRBV6-1; D gene: .
CDR3 protein: CASSVLGESTEAFF; CDR3 DNA: TGTGCCAGCAGCGTACTCGGGGAGAGCACTGAAGCTTTCTTT; clone size: .; CDR3 length: 14; J gene: TRBJ1-1; V gene: TRBV9; D gene: .
CDR3 protein: CASSLGQGGNEAFF; CDR3 DNA: TGTGCCAGCTCATTGGGACAGGGAGGAAATGAAGCTTTCTTT; clone size: .; CDR3 length: 14; J gene: TRBJ1-1; V gene: TRBV18; D gene: TRBD1
CDR3 protein: CASSYDQLGPQHF; CDR3 DNA: TGTGCCAGCAGTTACGACCAATTAGGGCCCCAGCATTTT; clone size: .; CDR3 length: 13; J gene: TRBJ1-5; V gene: TRBV6-6; D gene: .
CDR3 protein: CASSLIGGNTEAFF; CDR3 DNA: TGTGCCAGCAGCTTAATAGGGGGGAACACTGAAGCTTTCTTT; clone size: .; CDR3 length: 14; J gene: TRBJ1-1; V gene: TRBV7-9; D gene: .
CDR3 protein: CASSVAAGGEKLFF; CDR3 DNA: TGTGCCAGCAGCGTAGCTGCAGGGGGAGAAAAACTGTTTTTT; clone size: .; CDR3 length: 14; J gene: TRBJ1-4; V gene: TRBV9; D gene: TRBD1
CDR3 protein: CASSAASARGNTIYF; CDR3 DNA: TGTGCCAGTAGTGCGGCCTCCGCTAGGGGAAACACCATATATTTT; clone size: .; CDR3 length: 15; J gene: TRBJ1-3; V gene: TRBV19; D gene: .
CDR3 protein: CASSPILLHRSNQPQHF; CDR3 DNA: TGTGCCAGCAGTCCCATCCTCCTCCATCGCAGCAATCAGCCCCAGCATTTT; clone size: few; CDR3 length: 17; J gene: TRBJ1-5; V gene: TRBV28; D gene: .
CDR3 protein: CASSYLDRLRDTQYF; CDR3 DNA: TGTGCCAGCAGTTATCTTGACAGGCTTAGGGATACGCAGTATTTT; clone size: .; CDR3 length: 15; J gene: TRBJ2-3; V gene: TRBV6-6; D gene: .
CDR3 protein: CAWNRDRSNQPQHF; CDR3 DNA: TGTGCCTGGAACAGAGACCGTAGCAATCAGCCCCAGCATTTT; clone size: .; CDR3 length: 14; J gene: TRBJ1-5; V gene: TRBV30; D gene: .
CDR3 protein: CATTVDRGMNTEAFF; CDR3 DNA: TGTGCCACCACCGTGGACAGGGGCATGAACACTGAAGCTTTCTTT; clone size: .; CDR3 length: 15; J gene: TRBJ1-1; V gene: TRBV10-3; D gene: TRBD1
CDR3 protein: CASRSYNYEQYF; CDR3 DNA: TGTGCCAGCCGGTCGTACAACTACGAGCAGTACTTC; clone size: once; CDR3 length: 12; J gene: TRBJ2-7; V gene: TRBV27; D gene: .
CDR3 protein: CASSLGGASTDTQYF; CDR3 DNA: TGCGCCAGCAGCTTGGGGGGGGCCAGCACAGATACGCAGTATTTT; clone size: once; CDR3 length: 15; J gene: TRBJ2-3; V gene: TRBV5-1; D gene: .
CDR3 protein: CSVTQGVREKLFF; CDR3 DNA: TGCAGCGTAACACAGGGGGTTAGGGAAAAACTGTTTTTT; clone size: once; CDR3 length: 13; J gene: TRBJ1-4; V gene: TRBV29-1; D gene: TRBD1
CDR3 protein: CASSWDRGSGNTIYF; CDR3 DNA: TGTGCCAGCAGCTGGGACAGGGGTTCTGGAAACACCATATATTTT; clone size: .; CDR3 length: 15; J gene: TRBJ1-3; V gene: TRBV7-9; D gene: TRBD1
CDR3 protein: CAWGLGQSYTF; CDR3 DNA: TGTGCCTGGGGACTTGGACAGTCTTACACCTTC; clone size: .; CDR3 length: 11; J gene: TRBJ1-2; V gene: TRBV30; D gene: .
CDR3 protein: CAWSRDRGGYGYTF; CDR3 DNA: TGTGCCTGGAGTCGGGACAGGGGCGGCTATGGCTACACCTTC; clone size: .; CDR3 length: 14; J gene: TRBJ1-2; V gene: TRBV30; D gene: TRBD1
CDR3 protein: CASSAQAGVPNEQFF; CDR3 DNA: TGTGCCAGCAGTGCGCAAGCGGGAGTACCCAATGAGCAGTTCTTC; clone size: .; CDR3 length: 15; J gene: TRBJ2-1; V gene: TRBV27; D gene: TRBD2
CDR3 protein: CATSSGRLDTEAFF; CDR3 DNA: TGTGCCACCAGCAGCGGCAGGTTAGACACTGAAGCTTTCTTT; clone size: .; CDR3 length: 14; J gene: TRBJ1-1; V gene: TRBV15; D gene: .
CDR3 protein: CASSLGRTNYGYTF; CDR3 DNA: TGTGCCAGTAGCCTCGGACGGACTAACTATGGCTACACCTTC; clone size: .; CDR3 length: 14; J gene: TRBJ1-2; V gene: TRBV19; D gene: .
CDR3 protein: CASSLYLTSGGSYEQYF; CDR3 DNA: TGTGCCAGCAGCTTGTATTTGACTAGCGGAGGCTCCTACGAGCAGTACTTC; clone size: .; CDR3 length: 17; J gene: TRBJ2-7; V gene: TRBV5-8; D gene: TRBD2